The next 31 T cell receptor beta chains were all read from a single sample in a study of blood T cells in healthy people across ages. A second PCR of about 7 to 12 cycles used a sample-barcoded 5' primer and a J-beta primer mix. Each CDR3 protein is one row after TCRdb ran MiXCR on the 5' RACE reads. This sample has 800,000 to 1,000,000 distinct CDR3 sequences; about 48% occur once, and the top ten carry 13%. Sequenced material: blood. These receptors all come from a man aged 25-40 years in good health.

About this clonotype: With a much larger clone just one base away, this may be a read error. The CDR3 DNA sequence: TGTGCCAGCAGCTTAGAAGCGGGGGGCCCCGAGCAGTACTTC. Protein sequence: CASSLEAGGPEQYF. The rearrangement joins TRBV7-2 to TRBJ2-7; 9 nucleotides line up with TRBD2. J gave up 6 bases and V 1 base, and 4 bases lay outside the gene matches. The germline V gene has CDR1 SGHTA and CDR2 FQGNSA. The CDR3 contains 14 residues.

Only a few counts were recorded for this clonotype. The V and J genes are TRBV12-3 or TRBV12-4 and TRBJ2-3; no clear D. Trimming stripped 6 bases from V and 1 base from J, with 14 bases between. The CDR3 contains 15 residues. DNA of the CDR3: TGTGCCAGCAGCGGTAGGCAGGCCGGCACAGATACGCAGTATTTT. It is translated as CASSGRQAGTDTQYF.

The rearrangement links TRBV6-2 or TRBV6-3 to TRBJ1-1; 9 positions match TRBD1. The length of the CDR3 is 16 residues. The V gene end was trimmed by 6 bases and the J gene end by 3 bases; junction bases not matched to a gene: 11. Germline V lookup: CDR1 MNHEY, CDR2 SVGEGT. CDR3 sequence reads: CASRPGTGYWDTEAFF. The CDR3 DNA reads TGTGCCAGCAGACCCGGGACAGGGTATTGGGACACTGAAGCTTTCTTT.

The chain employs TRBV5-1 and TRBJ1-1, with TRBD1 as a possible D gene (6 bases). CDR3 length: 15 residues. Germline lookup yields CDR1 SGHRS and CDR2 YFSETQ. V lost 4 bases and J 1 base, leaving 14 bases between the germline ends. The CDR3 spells CASSEYRATNTEAFF. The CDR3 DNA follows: TGCGCCAGCAGCGAATACAGGGCCACGAACACTGAAGCTTTCTTT.

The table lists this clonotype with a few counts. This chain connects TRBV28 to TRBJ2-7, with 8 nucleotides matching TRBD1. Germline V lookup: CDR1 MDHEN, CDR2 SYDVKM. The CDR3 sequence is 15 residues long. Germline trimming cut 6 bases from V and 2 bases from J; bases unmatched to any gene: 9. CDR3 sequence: CASRDTGTGTYEQYF. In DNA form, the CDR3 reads TGTGCCAGCAGGGACACCGGGACAGGCACCTACGAGCAGTACTTC.

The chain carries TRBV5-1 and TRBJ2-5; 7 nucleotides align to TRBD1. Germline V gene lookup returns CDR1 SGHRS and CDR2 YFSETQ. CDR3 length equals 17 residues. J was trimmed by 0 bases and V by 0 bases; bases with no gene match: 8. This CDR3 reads CASSLEPGQLYQETQYF. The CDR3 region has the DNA TGCGCCAGCAGCTTGGAGCCGGGACAGCTTTACCAAGAGACCCAGTACTTC.

DNA of the CDR3: TGTGCCATCAGTGAATTAGAGACCCAGTACTTC. Its translation is CAISELETQYF. This chain connects TRBV10-3 to TRBJ2-5; D is unclear. Trimming pared 3 bases from V and 4 bases from J, leaving 3 bases between. CDR1 and CDR2 (germline): ENHRY, SYGVKD. The CDR3 is 11 residues long.

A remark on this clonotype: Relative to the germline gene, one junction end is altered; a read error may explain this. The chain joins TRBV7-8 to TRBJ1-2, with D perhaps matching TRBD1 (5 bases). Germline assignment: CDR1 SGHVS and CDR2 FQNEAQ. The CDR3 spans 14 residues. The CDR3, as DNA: TGTGCCAGCAGCACCCCACCCGGGGACTACGGCTACACCTTC. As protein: CASSTPPGDYGYTF.

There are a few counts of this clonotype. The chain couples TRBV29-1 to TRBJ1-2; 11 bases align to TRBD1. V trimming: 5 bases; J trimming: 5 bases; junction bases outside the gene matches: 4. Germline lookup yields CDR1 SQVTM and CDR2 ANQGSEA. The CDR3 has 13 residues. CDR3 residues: CSVIGQGAYGYTF. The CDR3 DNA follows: TGCAGCGTTATAGGACAGGGGGCGTATGGCTACACCTTC.

DNA for the CDR3: TGTGCCAGCAGCCGGCGCCTGGGACAGGGGGCTTACGAGCAGTACTTC. Translated, it gives CASSRRLGQGAYEQYF. This chain joins TRBV14 and TRBJ2-7, with 12 positions matching TRBD1. Germline V CDR1 and CDR2: SGHDN, FVKESK. The J segment lost 4 bases and the V segment lost 4 bases, leaving 8 bases of the junction unmatched. The CDR3 extends over 16 amino acids.

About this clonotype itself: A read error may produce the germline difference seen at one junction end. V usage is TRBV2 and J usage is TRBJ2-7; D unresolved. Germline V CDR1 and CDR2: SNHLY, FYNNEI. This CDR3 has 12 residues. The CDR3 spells CASCDGDYEQYF. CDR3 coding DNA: TGTGCCAGCTGTGACGGAGACTACGAGCAGTACTTC.

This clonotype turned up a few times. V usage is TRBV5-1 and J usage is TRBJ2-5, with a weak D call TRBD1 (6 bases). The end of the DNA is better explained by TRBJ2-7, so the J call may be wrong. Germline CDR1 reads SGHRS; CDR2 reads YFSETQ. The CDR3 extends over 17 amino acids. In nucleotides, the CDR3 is TGCGCCAGCAGCTTGGTGAAGGGCAGTTCGACAGGCGACGAGCAGTACTTC. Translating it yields CASSLVKGSSTGDEQYF.

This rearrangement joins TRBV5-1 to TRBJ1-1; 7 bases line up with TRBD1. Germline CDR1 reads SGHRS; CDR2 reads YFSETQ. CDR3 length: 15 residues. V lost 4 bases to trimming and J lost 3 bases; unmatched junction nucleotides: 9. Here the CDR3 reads CASSRLGQEDTEAFF. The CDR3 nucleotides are TGCGCCAGCAGCCGATTAGGACAGGAGGACACTGAAGCTTTCTTT.

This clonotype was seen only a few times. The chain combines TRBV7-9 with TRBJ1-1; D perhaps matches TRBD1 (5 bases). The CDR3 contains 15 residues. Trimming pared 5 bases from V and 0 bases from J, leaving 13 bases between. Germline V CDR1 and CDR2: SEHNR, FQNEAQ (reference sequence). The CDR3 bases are TGTGCCAGCAGCATCCTGACGACAGTGAACACTGAAGCTTTCTTT. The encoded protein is CASSILTTVNTEAFF.

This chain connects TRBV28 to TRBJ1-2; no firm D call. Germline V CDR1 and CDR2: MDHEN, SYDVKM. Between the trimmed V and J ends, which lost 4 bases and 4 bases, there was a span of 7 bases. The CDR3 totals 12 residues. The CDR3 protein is CASSSRTYGYTF. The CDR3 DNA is TGTGCCAGCAGTTCAAGAACCTATGGCTACACCTTC.

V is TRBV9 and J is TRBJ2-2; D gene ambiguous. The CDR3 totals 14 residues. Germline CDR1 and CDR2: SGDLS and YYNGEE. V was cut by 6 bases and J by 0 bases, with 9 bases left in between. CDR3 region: CASTTDANTGELFF. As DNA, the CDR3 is TGTGCCAGCACCACAGACGCGAACACCGGGGAGCTGTTTTTT.

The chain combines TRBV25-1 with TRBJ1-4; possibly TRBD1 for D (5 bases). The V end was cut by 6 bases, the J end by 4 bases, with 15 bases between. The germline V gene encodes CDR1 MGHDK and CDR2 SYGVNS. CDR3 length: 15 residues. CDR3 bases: TGTGCCAGCAGCTCACCGAGACAGTTTAATGAAAAACTGTTTTTT. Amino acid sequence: CASSSPRQFNEKLFF.

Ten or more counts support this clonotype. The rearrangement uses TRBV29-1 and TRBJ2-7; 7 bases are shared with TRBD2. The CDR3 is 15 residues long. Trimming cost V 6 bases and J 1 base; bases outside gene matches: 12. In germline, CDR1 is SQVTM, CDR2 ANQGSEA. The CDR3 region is CSVSARGGRSYEQYF. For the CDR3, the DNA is TGCAGCGTCTCAGCCCGTGGCGGGAGATCCTACGAGCAGTACTTC.

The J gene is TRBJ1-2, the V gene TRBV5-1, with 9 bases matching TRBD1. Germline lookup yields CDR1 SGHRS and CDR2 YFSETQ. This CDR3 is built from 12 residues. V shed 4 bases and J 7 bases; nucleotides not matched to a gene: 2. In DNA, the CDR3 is TGCGCCAGCAGCGGGACAGGGACTGGCTACACCTTC. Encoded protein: CASSGTGTGYTF.

CDR3 region: CSARDAPAYEQYF. Written as DNA, the CDR3 is TGCAGTGCTAGAGATGCCCCCGCCTACGAGCAGTACTTC. V is TRBV20-1 and J is TRBJ2-7; D call uncertain. Trimming removed 0 bases at V and 2 bases at J, with 8 bases between. Germline values: CDR1 DFQATT, CDR2 SNEGSKA (reference sequence). The CDR3 is made up of 13 amino acids.

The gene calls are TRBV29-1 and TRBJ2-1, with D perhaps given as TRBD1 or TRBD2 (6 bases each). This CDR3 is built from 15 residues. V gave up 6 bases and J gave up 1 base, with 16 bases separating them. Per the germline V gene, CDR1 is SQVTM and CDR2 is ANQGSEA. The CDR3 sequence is CSVGGSYLSYNEQFF. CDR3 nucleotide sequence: TGCAGCGTGGGGGGCAGTTATCTTTCCTACAATGAGCAGTTCTTC.

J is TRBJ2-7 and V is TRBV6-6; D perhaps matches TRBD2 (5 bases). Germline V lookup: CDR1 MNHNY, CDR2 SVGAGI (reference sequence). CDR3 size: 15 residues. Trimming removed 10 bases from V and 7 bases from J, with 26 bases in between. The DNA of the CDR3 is TGTGCCACCGGGGTACAGCCACTTCTACACGATGAGCAGTACTTC. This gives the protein CATGVQPLLHDEQYF.

The CDR3 region is CASILAGELFF. The CDR3 bases are TGTGCCAGCATTTTAGCCGGGGAGCTGTTTTTT. The chain carries TRBV2 and TRBJ2-2, with D unclear. This CDR3 contains 11 residues. V lost 7 bases and J lost 6, with 6 bases in between. Germline CDR1 is SNHLY and CDR2 is FYNNEI.

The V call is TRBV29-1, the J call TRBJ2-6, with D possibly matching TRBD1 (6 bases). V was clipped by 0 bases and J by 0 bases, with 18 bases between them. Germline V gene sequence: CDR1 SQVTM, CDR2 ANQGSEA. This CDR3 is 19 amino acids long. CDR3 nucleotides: TGCAGCGTTGAAGATACTGACAGGCACGTGAGCTCTGGGGCCAACGTCCTGACTTTC. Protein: CSVEDTDRHVSSGANVLTF.

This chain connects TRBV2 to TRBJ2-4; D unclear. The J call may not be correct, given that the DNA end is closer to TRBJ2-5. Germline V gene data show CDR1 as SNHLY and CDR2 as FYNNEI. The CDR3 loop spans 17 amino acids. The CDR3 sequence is CASSEFAFGSPRETQYF. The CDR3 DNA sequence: TGTGCCAGCAGTGAATTCGCTTTTGGCAGCCCTCGGGAGACCCAGTACTTC.

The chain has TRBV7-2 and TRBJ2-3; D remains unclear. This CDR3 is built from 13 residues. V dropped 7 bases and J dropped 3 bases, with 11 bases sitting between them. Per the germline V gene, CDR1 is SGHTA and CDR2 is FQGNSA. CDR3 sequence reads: CASTQWVTDTQYF. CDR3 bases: TGTGCCAGCACCCAGTGGGTAACAGATACGCAGTATTTT.

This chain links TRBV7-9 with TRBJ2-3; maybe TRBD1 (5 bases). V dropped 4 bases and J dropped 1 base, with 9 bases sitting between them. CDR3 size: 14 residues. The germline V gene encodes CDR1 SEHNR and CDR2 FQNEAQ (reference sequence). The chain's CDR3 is CASSSKTGTDTQYF. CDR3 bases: TGTGCCAGCAGCTCCAAGACAGGCACAGATACGCAGTATTTT. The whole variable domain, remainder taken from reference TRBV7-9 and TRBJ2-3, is DTGVSQNPRHKITKRGQNVTFRCDPISEHNRLYWYRQTLGQGPEFLTYFQNEAQLEKSRLLSDRFSAERPKGSFSTLEIQRTEQGDSAMYLCASSSKTGTDTQYFGPGTRLTVL.

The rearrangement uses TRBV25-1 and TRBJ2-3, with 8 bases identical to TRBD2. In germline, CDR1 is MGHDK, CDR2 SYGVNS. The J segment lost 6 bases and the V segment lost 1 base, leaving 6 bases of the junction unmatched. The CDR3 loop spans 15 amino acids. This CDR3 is CASSEFGTSLDTQYF. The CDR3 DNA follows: TGTGCCAGCAGTGAATTCGGGACTAGTCTGGATACGCAGTATTTT.

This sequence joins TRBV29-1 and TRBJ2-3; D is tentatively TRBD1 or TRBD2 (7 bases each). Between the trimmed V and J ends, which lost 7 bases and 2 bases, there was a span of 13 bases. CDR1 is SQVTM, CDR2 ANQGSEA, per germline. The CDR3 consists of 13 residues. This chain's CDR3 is CSGEGQLTDTQYF. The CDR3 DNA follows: TGCAGCGGGGAGGGACAGCTCACAGATACGCAGTATTTT.

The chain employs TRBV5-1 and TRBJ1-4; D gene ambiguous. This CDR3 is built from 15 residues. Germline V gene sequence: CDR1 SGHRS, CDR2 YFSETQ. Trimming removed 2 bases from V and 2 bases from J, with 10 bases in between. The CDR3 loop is CASSFHGETNEKLFF. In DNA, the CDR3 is TGCGCCAGCAGCTTCCACGGCGAGACTAATGAAAAACTGTTTTTT.

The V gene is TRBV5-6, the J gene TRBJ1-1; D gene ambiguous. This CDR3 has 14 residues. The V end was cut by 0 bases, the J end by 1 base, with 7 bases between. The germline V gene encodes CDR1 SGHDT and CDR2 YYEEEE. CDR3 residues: CASSLGVPNTEAFF. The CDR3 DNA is TGTGCCAGCAGCTTGGGCGTCCCGAACACTGAAGCTTTCTTT.